This TCR beta chain stems from a study of blood T cell repertoires in COVID-19. Libraries were prepared by immunoSEQ multiplex PCR; TCRdb keeps only in-frame clonotypes and omits some of them. In the table there are fewer than 250,000 clones, around four fifths of which are singletons. The CDR3 has 16 residues. Germline V gives CDR1 LGHNA, CDR2 YSLEER. V dropped 1 base and J dropped 0 bases, with 12 bases sitting between them. The rearrangement uses TRBV4-3 and TRBJ1-1; no firm D call. The sequence was obtained from a man aged 55-75 years with COVID-19, enrolled during active disease. The sequencing input was peripheral blood. The CDR3 here is CASSQGRGQMNTEAFF. The CDR3 bases are TGCGCCAGCAGCCAAGGCCGAGGTCAGATGAACACTGAAGCTTTCTTT.